This T cell receptor beta chain was sequenced for a study of T cell responses to AZD1222 COVID-19 vaccine. The repertoire was sequenced with immunoSEQ multiplex PCR; TCRdb's copy has only in-frame clones and lacks some. The data show 50,000 to 65,000 clones, 80% to 90% seen once. Second-dose intervals near 4 or 12 weeks were combined. Remarks on this clone: The antigen is not known.

The CDR3 runs to 18 residues. V dropped 0 bases and J dropped 0 bases, with 15 bases sitting between them. Germline-derived CDR1 and CDR2 are MNHNS and SASEGT. Whole-study findings and limits: Spike-specific TCR breadth and depth went up after people got two AZD1222 doses. Repertoire sampling occurred only after the peak T cell response. Possibly, clonal diversity was underestimated; donors were largely white British and included more females.

The clonotype comes from an adult who received the AZD1222 COVID-19 vaccine. The chain joins TRBV6-1 to TRBJ1-3; TRBD1 might be the D (5 bases). This specimen was peripheral blood, taken 28 days after the second AZD1222 dose. In DNA, the CDR3 is TGTGCCAGCAGTGAAGCGGGAGGGGTGGTGAACTCTGGAAACACCATATATTTT. Protein sequence: CASSEAGGVVNSGNTIYF.